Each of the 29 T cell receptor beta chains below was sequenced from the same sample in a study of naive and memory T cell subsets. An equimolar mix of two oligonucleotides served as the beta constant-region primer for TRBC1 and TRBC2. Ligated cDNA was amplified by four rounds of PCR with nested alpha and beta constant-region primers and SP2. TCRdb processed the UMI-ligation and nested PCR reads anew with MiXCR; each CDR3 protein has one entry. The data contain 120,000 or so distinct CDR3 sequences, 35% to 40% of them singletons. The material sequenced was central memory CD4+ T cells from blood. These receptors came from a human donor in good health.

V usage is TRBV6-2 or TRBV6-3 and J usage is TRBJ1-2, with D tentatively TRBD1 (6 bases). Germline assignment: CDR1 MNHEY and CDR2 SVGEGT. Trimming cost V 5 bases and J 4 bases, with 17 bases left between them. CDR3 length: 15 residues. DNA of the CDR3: TGTGCCAGCAGTCCTCAACCAGGGGCGATCTATGGCTACACCTTC. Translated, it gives CASSPQPGAIYGYTF.

The CDR3 reads CSARWSSNQPQHF. The CDR3 DNA is TGCAGTGCTAGATGGAGTAGCAATCAGCCCCAGCATTTT. The rearrangement joins TRBV20-1 to TRBJ1-5; D ambiguous. Germline values: CDR1 DFQATT, CDR2 SNEGSKA (reference sequence). The CDR3 length is 13 residues. V was shortened by 2 bases and J by 0 bases, with 5 bases between the two germline ends.

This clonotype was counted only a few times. The CDR3 reads CASSLGAFNRPGAKNIQYF. The DNA of the CDR3 is TGTGCCAGCAGCTTAGGCGCTTTTAACAGGCCGGGAGCCAAAAACATTCAGTACTTC. The chain recombines TRBV7-6 with TRBJ2-4, with a weak D call TRBD1 (5 bases). There are 19 residues in the CDR3. V shed 1 base and J shed 0 bases, with 19 bases lying between them. Germline V gene data show CDR1 as SGHVS and CDR2 as FNYEAQ. Drawing the rest from reference TRBV7-6 and TRBJ2-4, the complete variable domain is GAGVSQSPRYKVTKRGQDVALRCDPISGHVSLYWYRQALGQGPEFLTYFNYEAQQDKSGLPNDRFSAERPEGSISTLTIQRTEQRDSAMYRCASSLGAFNRPGAKNIQYFGAGTRLSVL.

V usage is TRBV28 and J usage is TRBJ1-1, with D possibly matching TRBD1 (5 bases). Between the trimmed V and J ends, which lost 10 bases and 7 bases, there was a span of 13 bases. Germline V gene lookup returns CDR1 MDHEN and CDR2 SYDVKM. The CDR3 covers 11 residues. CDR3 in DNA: TGTGCCATGCAGGGAAAAAGTGAAGCTTTCTTT. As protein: CAMQGKSEAFF.

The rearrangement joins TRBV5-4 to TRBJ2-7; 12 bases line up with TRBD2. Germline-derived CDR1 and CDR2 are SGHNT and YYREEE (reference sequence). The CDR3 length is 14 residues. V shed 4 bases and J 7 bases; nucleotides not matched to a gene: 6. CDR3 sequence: CASSPVGTSGEQYF. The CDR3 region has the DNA TGTGCCAGCAGCCCGGTCGGGACTAGCGGGGAGCAGTACTTC.

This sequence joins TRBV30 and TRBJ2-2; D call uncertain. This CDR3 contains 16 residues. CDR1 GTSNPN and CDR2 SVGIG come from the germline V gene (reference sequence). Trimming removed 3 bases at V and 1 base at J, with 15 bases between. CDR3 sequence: CAWSGAGRRNTGELFF. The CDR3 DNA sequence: TGTGCCTGGAGCGGAGCAGGAAGGAGGAACACCGGGGAGCTGTTTTTT.

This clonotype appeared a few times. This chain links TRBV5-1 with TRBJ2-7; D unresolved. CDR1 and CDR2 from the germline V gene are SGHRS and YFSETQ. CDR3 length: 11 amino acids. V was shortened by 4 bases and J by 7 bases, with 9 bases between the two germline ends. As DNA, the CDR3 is TGCGCCAGCAGCGCCGGTTGGGAGCAGTACTTC. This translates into CASSAGWEQYF.

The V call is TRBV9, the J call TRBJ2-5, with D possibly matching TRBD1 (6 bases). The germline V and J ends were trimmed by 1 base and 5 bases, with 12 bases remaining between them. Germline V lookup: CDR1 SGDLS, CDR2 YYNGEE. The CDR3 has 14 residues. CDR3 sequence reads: CASSVQGWMETQYF. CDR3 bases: TGTGCCAGCAGCGTACAGGGGTGGATGGAGACCCAGTACTTC.

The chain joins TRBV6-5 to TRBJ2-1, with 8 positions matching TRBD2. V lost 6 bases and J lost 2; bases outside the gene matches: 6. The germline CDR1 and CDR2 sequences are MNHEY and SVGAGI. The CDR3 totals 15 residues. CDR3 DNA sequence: TGTGCCAGCAGCCCAACGGGAGGGCCCTACAATGAGCAGTTCTTC. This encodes CASSPTGGPYNEQFF.

The CDR3 nucleotides read TGTGCCAGCAGCTTAGTCCAGGGGGCGTCGGAGACCCAGTACTTC. This gives the protein CASSLVQGASETQYF. The chain uses TRBV7-2 and TRBJ2-5; 8 nucleotides agree with TRBD1. The J segment lost 5 bases and the V segment lost 1 base, leaving 6 bases of the junction unmatched. Germline CDR1 and CDR2: SGHTA and FQGNSA. The CDR3 extends over 15 amino acids.

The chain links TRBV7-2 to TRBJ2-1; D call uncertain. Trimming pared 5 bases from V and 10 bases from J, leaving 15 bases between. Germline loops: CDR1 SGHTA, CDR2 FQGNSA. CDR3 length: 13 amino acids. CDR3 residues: CASSIREAREQFF. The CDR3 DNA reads TGTGCCAGCAGCATTCGAGAGGCACGGGAGCAGTTCTTC.

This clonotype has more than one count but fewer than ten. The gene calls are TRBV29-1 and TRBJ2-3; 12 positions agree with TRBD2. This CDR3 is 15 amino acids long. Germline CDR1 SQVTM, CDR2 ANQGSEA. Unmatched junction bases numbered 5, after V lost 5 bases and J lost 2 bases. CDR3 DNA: TGCAGCGTTCTCCGGACTAGCGGGATCACAGATACGCAGTATTTT. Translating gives CSVLRTSGITDTQYF.

The CDR3, as DNA: TGCAGCGTTGAAGCGGGTCCCTACGAGCAGTACTTC. Its translation: CSVEAGPYEQYF. J is TRBJ2-7 and V is TRBV29-1; D is undetermined. Deletions cut 1 base from V and 2 bases from J, with 6 bases between. Germline lookup yields CDR1 SQVTM and CDR2 ANQGSEA. This CDR3 spans 12 amino acids.

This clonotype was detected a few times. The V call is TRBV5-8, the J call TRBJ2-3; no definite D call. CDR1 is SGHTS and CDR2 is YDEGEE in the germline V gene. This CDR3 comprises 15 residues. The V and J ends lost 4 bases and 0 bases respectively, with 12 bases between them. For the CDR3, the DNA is TGTGCCAGCAGCCGAACCCGGATTAGCACAGATACGCAGTATTTT. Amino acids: CASSRTRISTDTQYF.

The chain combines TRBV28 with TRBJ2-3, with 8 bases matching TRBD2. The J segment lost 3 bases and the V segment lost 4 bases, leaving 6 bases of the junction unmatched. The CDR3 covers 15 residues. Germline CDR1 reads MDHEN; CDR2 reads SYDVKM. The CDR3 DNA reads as TGTGCCAGCAGTTACGAGCGGGAGTTGACAGATACGCAGTATTTT. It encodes CASSYERELTDTQYF.

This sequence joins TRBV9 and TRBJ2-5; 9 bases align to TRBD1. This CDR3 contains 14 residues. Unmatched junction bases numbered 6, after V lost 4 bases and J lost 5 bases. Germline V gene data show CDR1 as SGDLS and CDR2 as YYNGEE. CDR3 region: CASSTGTGLETQYF. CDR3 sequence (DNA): TGTGCCAGCAGCACAGGGACAGGGTTGGAGACCCAGTACTTC.

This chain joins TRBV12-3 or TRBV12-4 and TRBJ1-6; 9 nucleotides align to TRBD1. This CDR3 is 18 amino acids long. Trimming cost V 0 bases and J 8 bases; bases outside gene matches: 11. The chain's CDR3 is CASSLALNRGRPDSPLHF. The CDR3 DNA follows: TGTGCCAGCAGTTTAGCGCTGAACAGGGGGCGCCCGGATTCACCCCTCCACTTT.

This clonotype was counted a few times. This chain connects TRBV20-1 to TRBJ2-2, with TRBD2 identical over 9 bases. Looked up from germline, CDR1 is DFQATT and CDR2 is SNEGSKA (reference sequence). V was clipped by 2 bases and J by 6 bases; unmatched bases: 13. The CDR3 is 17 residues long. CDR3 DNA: TGCAGTGCTAGATCGGTTTTAGCGGGAGTCGGCCCCGGGGAGCTGTTTTTT. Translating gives CSARSVLAGVGPGELFF.

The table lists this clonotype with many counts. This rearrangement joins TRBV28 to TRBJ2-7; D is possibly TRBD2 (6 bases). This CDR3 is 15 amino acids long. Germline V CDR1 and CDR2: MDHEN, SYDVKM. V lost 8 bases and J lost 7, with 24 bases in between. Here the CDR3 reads CASQPGGIKVREQYF. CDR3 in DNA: TGTGCCAGCCAGCCCGGGGGTATTAAGGTGCGGGAGCAGTACTTC. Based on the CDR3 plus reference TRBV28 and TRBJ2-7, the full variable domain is DVKVTQSSRYLVKRTGEKVFLECVQDMDHENMFWYRQDPGLGLRLIYFSYDVKMKEKGDIPEGYSVSREKKERFSLILESASTNQTSMYLCASQPGGIKVREQYFGPGTRLTVT.

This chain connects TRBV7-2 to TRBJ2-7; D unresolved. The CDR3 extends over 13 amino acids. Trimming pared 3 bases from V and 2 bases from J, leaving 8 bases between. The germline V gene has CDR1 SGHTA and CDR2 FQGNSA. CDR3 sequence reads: CASSFRGAYEQYF. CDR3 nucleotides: TGTGCCAGCAGCTTCCGTGGGGCCTACGAGCAGTACTTC.

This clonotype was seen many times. CDR3 loop: CSATPVGRTYEQYF. DNA of the CDR3: TGCAGTGCAACCCCGGTAGGTAGGACCTACGAGCAGTACTTC. The chain carries TRBV20-1 and TRBJ2-7; D uncertain. Looked up from germline, CDR1 is DFQATT and CDR2 is SNEGSKA (reference sequence). CDR3 length: 14 amino acids. The V end was cut by 6 bases, the J end by 2 bases, with 17 bases between.

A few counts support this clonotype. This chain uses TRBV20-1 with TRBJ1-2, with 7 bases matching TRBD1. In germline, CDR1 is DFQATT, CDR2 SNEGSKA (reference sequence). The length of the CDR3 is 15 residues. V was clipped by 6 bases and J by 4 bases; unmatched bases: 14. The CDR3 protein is CSARKPGQQSYGYTF. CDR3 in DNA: TGCAGTGCAAGGAAACCGGGACAGCAGAGCTATGGCTACACCTTC.

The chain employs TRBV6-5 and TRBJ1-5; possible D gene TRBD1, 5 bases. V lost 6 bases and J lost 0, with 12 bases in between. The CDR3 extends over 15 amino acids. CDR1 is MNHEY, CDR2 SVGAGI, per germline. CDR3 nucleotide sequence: TGTGCCAGCAGACGACAGAGCTATAGCAATCAGCCCCAGCATTTT. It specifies CASRRQSYSNQPQHF.

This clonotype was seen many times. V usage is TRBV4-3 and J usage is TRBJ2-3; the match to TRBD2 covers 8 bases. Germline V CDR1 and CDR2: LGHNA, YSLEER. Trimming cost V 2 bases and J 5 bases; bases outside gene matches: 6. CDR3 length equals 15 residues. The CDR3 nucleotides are TGCGCCAGCAGCCAAACCGGGACTAGACAAGATACGCAGTATTTT. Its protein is CASSQTGTRQDTQYF.

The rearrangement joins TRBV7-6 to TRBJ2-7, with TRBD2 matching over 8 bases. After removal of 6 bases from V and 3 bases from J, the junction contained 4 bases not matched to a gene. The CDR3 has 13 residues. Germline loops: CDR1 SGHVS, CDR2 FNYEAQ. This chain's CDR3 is CASRQTSGYEQYF. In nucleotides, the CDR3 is TGTGCCAGCAGACAAACTAGCGGCTACGAGCAGTACTTC.

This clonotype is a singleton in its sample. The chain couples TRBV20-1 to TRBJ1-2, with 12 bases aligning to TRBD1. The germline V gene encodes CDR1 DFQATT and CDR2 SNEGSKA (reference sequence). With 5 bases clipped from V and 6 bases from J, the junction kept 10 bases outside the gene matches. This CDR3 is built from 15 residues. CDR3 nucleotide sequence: TGCAGTGCTCCCGAGGGACAGGGGGCGTTGGATGGCTACACCTTC. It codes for CSAPEGQGALDGYTF.

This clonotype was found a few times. CDR3 sequence reads: CASSYQGNTGELFF. The CDR3 DNA sequence: TGTGCCAGCAGTTACCAGGGTAACACCGGGGAGCTGTTTTTT. The V call is TRBV6-6, the J call TRBJ2-2, with TRBD1 as a possible D gene (5 bases). Looked up from germline, CDR1 is MNHNY and CDR2 is SVGAGI (reference sequence). The CDR3 loop spans 14 amino acids. V lost 2 bases, J lost 2 bases, and 6 bases lay in between.

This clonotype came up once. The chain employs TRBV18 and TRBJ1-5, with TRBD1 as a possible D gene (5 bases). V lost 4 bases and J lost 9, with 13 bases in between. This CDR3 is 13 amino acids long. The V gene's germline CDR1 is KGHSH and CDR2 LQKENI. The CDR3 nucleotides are TGTGCCAGCTCACGGGACCGCGACGCGCCCCAGCATTTT. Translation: CASSRDRDAPQHF.

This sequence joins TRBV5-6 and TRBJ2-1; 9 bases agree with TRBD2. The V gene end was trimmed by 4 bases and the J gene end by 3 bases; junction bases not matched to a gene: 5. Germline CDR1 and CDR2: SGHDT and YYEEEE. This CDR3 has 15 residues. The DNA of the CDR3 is TGTGCCAGCAGCATAGCGGGAGTTGTCTACAATGAGCAGTTCTTC. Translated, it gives CASSIAGVVYNEQFF. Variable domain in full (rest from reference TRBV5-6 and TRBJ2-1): DAGVTQSPTHLIKTRGQQVTLRCSPKSGHDTVSWYQQALGQGPQFIFQYYEEEERQRGNFPDRFSGHQFPNYSSELNVNALLLGDSALYLCASSIAGVVYNEQFFGPGTRLTVL.